The 25 T cell receptor beta chains below were found in one sample sequenced in a study of shared clonotypes between healthy human individuals. The method was immunoSEQ multiplex PCR; TCRdb's version includes in-frame clones alone and lacks a portion of them. The sample holds around 2.5 million clones, over 85% seen once. Sequencing used naive CD4+ T cells from PBMCs. Subset of the sample: CD45RA+ positively selected. The receptors stem from a man in his late teens or twenties in good health. Some clones in this sample may be carry-over from other donors' samples.

The V gene is TRBV30, the J gene TRBJ2-1; 7 positions match TRBD2. This CDR3 spans 17 amino acids. The J segment lost 2 bases and the V segment lost 0 bases, leaving 10 bases of the junction unmatched. The germline gives CDR1 GTSNPN, CDR2 SVGIG (reference sequence). The DNA for the CDR3 is TGTGCCTGGAGTGTTATGGAGGGAGGGTCTCCCTACAATGAGCAGTTCTTC. Its protein is CAWSVMEGGSPYNEQFF.

This sequence joins TRBV4-1 and TRBJ2-1; D is tentatively TRBD1 or TRBD2 (5 bases each). The CDR3 spans 15 residues. The V end lost 2 bases, the J end lost 7 bases, and 15 bases lay between the germline ends. From germline, CDR1 is MGHRA and CDR2 YSYEKL. This chain's CDR3 is CASSQSGTPANEQFF. CDR3 bases: TGCGCCAGCAGCCAATCTGGGACCCCTGCGAATGAGCAGTTCTTC.

The chain links TRBV5-1 to TRBJ2-7, with D maybe TRBD1 (6 bases). Trimming took off 4 bases at V and 6 bases at J, with 11 bases between the two ends. The V gene's germline CDR1 is SGHRS and CDR2 YFSETQ. This CDR3 has 12 residues. The CDR3 here is CASSPLGGEQYF. The CDR3 coding sequence is TGCGCCAGCAGCCCCCTAGGGGGCGAGCAGTACTTC.

The chain carries TRBV5-4 and TRBJ2-2; 8 nucleotides line up with TRBD2. Trimming cost V 4 bases and J 2 bases; bases outside gene matches: 10. The CDR3 extends over 17 amino acids. Per germline, CDR1 SGHNT and CDR2 YYREEE (reference sequence). CDR3 protein: CASSRGGRGANTGELFF. As DNA, the CDR3 is TGTGCCAGCAGCCGGGGGGGCCGGGGGGCAAACACCGGGGAGCTGTTTTTT.

This chain joins TRBV28 and TRBJ1-5; D gene uncertain. The ends were cut back, 7 bases at V and 2 bases at J, with 18 bases in the middle. The length of the CDR3 is 16 residues. CDR1 is MDHEN and CDR2 is SYDVKM in the germline V gene. This CDR3 is CASIPLPKEGNQPQHF. The DNA for the CDR3 is TGTGCCAGCATCCCACTCCCAAAAGAAGGCAATCAGCCCCAGCATTTT.

The chain combines TRBV27 with TRBJ2-7; TRBD2 is a possible D gene (5 bases). V lost 5 bases, J lost 3 bases, and 11 bases lay in between. CDR1 and CDR2 (germline): MNHEY, SMNVEV (reference sequence). The CDR3 spans 13 residues. CDR3 protein: CASSPRVNYEQYF. In DNA form, the CDR3 reads TGTGCCAGCAGTCCGAGGGTTAACTACGAGCAGTACTTC.

The J gene is TRBJ2-2, the V gene TRBV28, with D perhaps TRBD1 (8 bases). The CDR3 sequence is 15 residues long. The V gene's germline CDR1 is MDHEN and CDR2 SYDVKM. Trimming took off 4 bases at V and 4 bases at J, with 13 bases between the two ends. The CDR3 reads CASSSHRGGTGELFF. CDR3 in DNA: TGTGCCAGCAGTTCCCACAGGGGGGGCACCGGGGAGCTGTTTTTT.

The gene calls are TRBV11-3 and TRBJ1-3; tentative D call: TRBD1 (6 bases). V gave up 5 bases and J gave up 4 bases, with 12 bases separating them. This CDR3 comprises 14 residues. Looked up from germline, CDR1 is SGHNT and CDR2 is YENEEA. The CDR3 sequence: CASSQQGDGNTIYF. The CDR3 DNA reads TGTGCCAGCAGCCAACAGGGAGACGGAAACACCATATATTTT.

The chain recombines TRBV2 with TRBJ1-5, with D possibly being TRBD1 (5 bases). The CDR3 has 15 amino acids. The V gene lost 7 bases and the J gene lost 3 bases, with 16 bases spanning the gap. Germline CDR1 is SNHLY and CDR2 is FYNNEI. The CDR3 spells CASTSRPGPNQPQHF. CDR3 sequence (DNA): TGTGCCAGCACGTCCCGCCCGGGACCCAATCAGCCCCAGCATTTT.

The V call is TRBV27, the J call TRBJ2-3; 15 positions agree with TRBD2. The germline V gene encodes CDR1 MNHEY and CDR2 SMNVEV (reference sequence). V lost 7 bases to trimming and J lost 6 bases; unmatched junction nucleotides: 8. The CDR3 covers 16 residues. The CDR3 region has the DNA TGTGCCAGCACTCGTCCCGGGACTAGCGGGAGGGATACGCAGTATTTT. This encodes CASTRPGTSGRDTQYF.

V usage is TRBV10-3 and J usage is TRBJ1-6; 10 nucleotides align to TRBD1. With 7 bases clipped from V and 8 bases from J, the junction kept 5 bases outside the gene matches. CDR3 length equals 14 residues. Germline CDR1 and CDR2: ENHRY and SYGVKD. The CDR3 nucleotides are TGTGCCATCACGGGACAGGGGATGGATTCACCCCTCCACTTT. This translates into CAITGQGMDSPLHF.

A few counts support this clone. This sample includes further DNA sequences coding for the same CDR3. This chain connects TRBV7-9 to TRBJ1-1, with D possibly matching TRBD1 (6 bases). Trimming took 1 base from V and 4 from J, leaving 10 bases between them. Looked up from germline, CDR1 is SEHNR and CDR2 is FQNEAQ (reference sequence). CDR3 length: 14 amino acids. DNA for the CDR3: TGTGCCAGCAGCTTAGGACAGGTATTCACTGAAGCTTTCTTT. Protein: CASSLGQVFTEAFF.

This clone appeared a few times. The chain has TRBV12-5 and TRBJ1-1, with a tentative D call TRBD1 (6 bases). From germline, CDR1 is LGHNT and CDR2 FRNRAP. The CDR3 is 14 amino acids. V dropped 8 bases and J dropped 1 base, with 14 bases sitting between them. Here the CDR3 reads CASTTSGQNTEAFF. CDR3 coding DNA: TGTGCTAGTACGACTTCGGGACAGAACACTGAAGCTTTCTTT.

This clone occurred once. This chain joins TRBV5-1 and TRBJ2-1; D gene uncertain. From germline, CDR1 is SGHRS and CDR2 YFSETQ. The CDR3 consists of 16 residues. Trimming stripped 0 bases from V and 6 bases from J, with 16 bases between. The CDR3 bases are TGCGCCAGCAGCTTGGGTGGCGGTCCGACCGGCAATGAGCAGTTCTTC. Protein product: CASSLGGGPTGNEQFF.

The chain is built from TRBV7-7 and TRBJ2-2; 8 positions match TRBD1. The V and J ends lost 5 bases and 1 base, in that order; junction bases with no gene match: 3. Germline values: CDR1 SSHAT, CDR2 FNYEAQ (reference sequence). The CDR3 has 15 residues. The CDR3 sequence is CASSIGTGNTGELFF. For the CDR3, the DNA is TGTGCCAGCAGCATCGGGACAGGGAACACCGGGGAGCTGTTTTTT.

The rearrangement links TRBV7-2 to TRBJ2-5; 8 bases agree with TRBD1. This CDR3 is 13 amino acids long. Germline trimming cut 8 bases from V and 2 bases from J; bases unmatched to any gene: 4. Germline V gene sequence: CDR1 SGHTA, CDR2 FQGNSA. The CDR3 nucleotides read TGTGCCAGCGACAGGGGTGGGCAAGAGACCCAGTACTTC. It yields the protein CASDRGGQETQYF.

The CDR3 protein is CASSTGNGGQPQHF. The CDR3 DNA is TGTGCCAGCAGCACAGGGAACGGAGGGCAGCCCCAGCATTTT. The chain links TRBV28 to TRBJ1-5; TRBD1 might be the D (6 bases). CDR3 length equals 14 residues. Germline CDR1 and CDR2: MDHEN and SYDVKM. Deletions cut 6 bases from V and 7 bases from J, with 16 bases between.

This chain connects TRBV5-1 to TRBJ1-2; weak D call: TRBD1 (6 bases). Deletions cut 0 bases from V and 6 bases from J, with 12 bases between. From germline, CDR1 is SGHRS and CDR2 YFSETQ. The CDR3 has 14 amino acids. Here the CDR3 reads CASSLVTGLDGYTF. CDR3 DNA: TGCGCCAGCAGCTTGGTAACAGGGTTGGATGGCTACACCTTC.

The J gene is TRBJ2-5, the V gene TRBV4-2, with TRBD1 as a possible D gene (6 bases). Germline V CDR1 and CDR2: LGHNA, YNFKEQ. The V and J ends lost 4 bases and 1 base respectively, with 16 bases between them. This CDR3 is 16 amino acids long. CDR3 DNA sequence: TGTGCCAGCAGCCGCGAGGGGGAGACATCCCAAGAGACCCAGTACTTC. Translating gives CASSREGETSQETQYF.

The chain uses TRBV18 and TRBJ2-5; D not resolved. V was shortened by 2 bases and J by 5 bases, with 9 bases between the two germline ends. There are 13 residues in the CDR3. Germline V gene data show CDR1 as KGHSH and CDR2 as LQKENI. The CDR3 DNA reads as TGTGCCAGCTCACCAATCTTCAGGGAGACCCAGTACTTC. Its translation is CASSPIFRETQYF.

This chain links TRBV5-6 with TRBJ1-5; TRBD1 agrees at 7 bases. The CDR3 length is 14 residues. CDR1 SGHDT and CDR2 YYEEEE come from the germline V gene. Losses at the gene ends were 0 bases for V and 8 bases for J; bases not matched to a gene: 5. CDR3 sequence: CASSLVQGEEPQHF. DNA of the CDR3: TGTGCCAGCAGCTTGGTCCAGGGGGAAGAGCCCCAGCATTTT.

The chain recombines TRBV7-9 with TRBJ2-1; 10 nucleotides line up with TRBD2. J was trimmed by 7 bases and V by 5 bases; bases with no gene match: 11. Germline V gene sequence: CDR1 SEHNR, CDR2 FQNEAQ (reference sequence). This CDR3 is built from 16 residues. CDR3 nucleotide sequence: TGTGCCAGCAGCCCCAGTCTAGCGGGAGTTATGAATGAGCAGTTCTTC. Its protein product is CASSPSLAGVMNEQFF.

The chain couples TRBV28 to TRBJ2-2; perhaps TRBD2 as D (5 bases). This CDR3 is built from 14 residues. V dropped 6 bases and J dropped 3 bases, with 11 bases sitting between them. Germline lookup yields CDR1 MDHEN and CDR2 SYDVKM. The CDR3, as DNA: TGTGCCAGCAGCTCCGGACTGTACACCGGGGAGCTGTTTTTT. Translating it yields CASSSGLYTGELFF.

The chain uses TRBV30 and TRBJ2-2; no clear D. V gave up 4 bases and J gave up 2 bases, with 8 bases separating them. Germline CDR1 is GTSNPN and CDR2 is SVGIG (reference sequence). The CDR3 has 13 residues. The CDR3 sequence is CAWNVRNTGELFF. The CDR3, as DNA: TGTGCCTGGAACGTACGAAACACCGGGGAGCTGTTTTTT.

This clone appeared a single time. The chain joins TRBV2 to TRBJ1-2, with D hard to call. The V end was cut by 5 bases, the J end by 7 bases, with 11 bases between. Germline CDR1 SNHLY, CDR2 FYNNEI. The CDR3 runs 12 residues. CDR3: CASSLHGSGYTF. CDR3 coding DNA: TGTGCCAGCAGTCTACACGGATCTGGCTACACCTTC.